This T cell receptor beta chain was recovered during a study of cytomegalovirus exposure and HLA in healthy donors. As to this clone: Its antigen remains unidentified.

60 Vbeta and 13 Jbeta primers were used in PCR. Libraries were prepared by immunoSEQ multiplex PCR; TCRdb keeps only in-frame clonotypes and omits some of them. The table lists under 200,000 clones, 65% to 80% of them singletons, with under 2.5% in the top ten. CDR1 and CDR2 (germline): SGHTS, YDEGEE. Losses at the gene ends were 0 bases for V and 2 bases for J; bases not matched to a gene: 7. The CDR3 totals 16 residues. Notes on the study in general: Within the data, a cluster of highly shared sequence variants was likely a sequencing artifact.

The chain is built from TRBV5-8 and TRBJ1-2; TRBD1 matches 7 bases. The TCR sequence derives from a man aged 40-55 years in good health and CMV-seronegative. The sample taken for sequencing was PBMCs. CDR3 coding DNA: TGTGCCAGCAGCTTGGTAGCCGGACAGGCGAACTATGGCTACACCTTC. This encodes CASSLVAGQANYGYTF.